Sequencing of this T cell receptor (beta chain) was carried out in a study of blood T cell repertoires in COVID-19. Data came from immunoSEQ multiplex PCR; TCRdb stores just in-frame clones and leaves some out. The sample includes roughly 110,000 clones, roughly four fifths of them seen just once. This CDR3 comprises 16 residues. Trimming cost V 3 bases and J 0 bases; bases outside gene matches: 6. From germline, CDR1 is MDHEN and CDR2 SYDVKM. Sequenced material: peripheral blood. This TCR derives from a man older than 75 with COVID-19, enrolled during active disease. The chain employs TRBV28 and TRBJ2-3, with 7 bases that match TRBD2. CDR3 nucleotide sequence: TGTGCCAGCAGTTTGGGCGGGAGAGGGAGCACAGATACGCAGTATTTT. It specifies CASSLGGRGSTDTQYF.